This TCR beta chain was profiled in a study of blood T cells in healthy people across ages. As for the study in general: Template switching retrieved approximately one barcoded beta molecule for each two T cells.

Primed by a sample-barcoded 5' primer and a J-beta primer mix, a second PCR proceeded for 7 to 11 cycles. MiXCR was run by TCRdb on the 5' RACE reads, yielding one entry per CDR3 protein. This table holds 1.5 million or so distinct CDR3 sequences, approximately 42% found once. CDR1 and CDR2 from the germline V gene are SEHNR and FQNEAQ (reference sequence). V dropped 6 bases and J dropped 7; count of bases not matched to a gene: 4. The length of the CDR3 is 13 residues. This sequence originates from a woman younger than 30 in good health. The rearrangement links TRBV7-9 to TRBJ2-2, with 8 bases fitting TRBD1. The sample was blood. The CDR3 bases are TGTGCCAGCAGGCGGACAGGGAGCGGGGAGCTGTTTTTT. Encoded protein: CASRRTGSGELFF.